The rows below give T cell receptor beta chains drawn from one sample of a study of cytomegalovirus exposure and HLA in healthy donors. The table came from immunoSEQ multiplex PCR; TCRdb's copy has only in-frame clones and leaves some out. Reported are approximately 120,000 clones; the ten largest clones contain roughly 2%. Sample: PBMCs. Source of these receptors: a woman in her sixties or seventies in good health and CMV-seronegative. CDR3s include the opening cysteine and the closing phenylalanine or tryptophan. Fields, in order: J gene, D gene, V gene, CDR3 length, CDR3 protein, CDR3 DNA. A D gene is named only where the DNA matches it firmly.

>TRBJ1-5|.|TRBV29-1|13
CSAGGQRDQPQHF
TGCAGCGCCGGGGGGCAACGGGATCAGCCCCAGCATTTT
>TRBJ1-2|TRBD1|TRBV30|14
CAGRQGKGSRGYTF
TGTGCCGGTAGACAGGGGAAAGGTTCACGTGGCTACACCTTC
>TRBJ2-7|TRBD2|TRBV11-2|19
CASSLAGGPGRQYVYEQYF
TGTGCCAGCAGCTTAGCGGGGGGACCGGGGCGCCAGTATGTCTACGAGCAGTACTTC
>TRBJ1-2|.|TRBV5-4|15
CASSLAGQGEVGYTF
TGTGCCAGCAGCTTGGCCGGGCAGGGTGAGGTGGGCTACACCTTC
>TRBJ1-4|TRBD1|TRBV6-1|14
CASRTGGRNEKLFF
TGTGCCAGCAGGACAGGGGGCCGGAATGAAAAACTGTTTTTT
>TRBJ1-2|.|TRBV7-9|15
CASSLTGGGIYGYTF
TGTGCCAGCAGCCTCACGGGGGGGGGCATCTATGGCTACACCTTC
>TRBJ2-1|TRBD2|TRBV19|16
CASSIDPREGYNEQFF
TGTGCCAGTAGTATAGATCCCCGGGAGGGGTACAATGAGCAGTTCTTC
>TRBJ2-1|TRBD2|TRBV4-2|17
CASSQDPSSGGANEQFF
TGTGCCAGCAGCCAAGATCCATCTAGCGGGGGGGCAAATGAGCAGTTCTTC
>TRBJ1-4|TRBD1|TRBV5-1|15
CASSLGDRRSEKLFF
TGCGCCAGCAGCTTGGGGGACAGGAGGAGTGAAAAACTGTTTTTT
>TRBJ1-2|TRBD1|TRBV28|15
CASSTRGKGADGYTF
TGTGCCAGCAGTACTAGGGGGAAGGGGGCAGATGGCTACACCTTC
>TRBJ1-5|TRBD1|TRBV6-1|15
CASSAGTGGGWPQHF
TGTGCCAGCAGTGCCGGGACAGGGGGCGGGTGGCCCCAGCATTTT
>TRBJ1-5|.|TRBV6-5|13
CASSIQGSQPQHF
TGTGCCAGCAGCATCCAGGGTTCCCAGCCCCAGCATTTT
>TRBJ2-7|TRBD2|TRBV4-1|16
CASSQGPGTSLDEQYF
TGCGCCAGCAGCCAGGGTCCCGGGACTAGCCTCGACGAGCAGTACTTC
>TRBJ2-2|.|TRBV19|14
CASSTSRRVGELFF
TGTGCCAGTAGTACCTCCCGCCGCGTCGGGGAGCTGTTTTTT
>TRBJ1-1|.|TRBV9|14
CASSVAGRGTEAFF
TGTGCCAGCAGCGTAGCTGGCAGGGGCACTGAAGCTTTCTTT
>TRBJ1-2|.|TRBV27|14
CASSLYRESRGYTF
TGTGCCAGCAGTTTATACAGGGAATCGCGCGGCTACACCTTC
>TRBJ2-7|.|TRBV27|15
CASSPLTSFFYEQYF
TGTGCCAGCAGTCCCCTGACTAGTTTTTTCTACGAGCAGTACTTC
>TRBJ1-5|TRBD1|TRBV19|14
CAISSDRVFQPQHF
TGTGCCATCTCCTCGGACAGGGTTTTTCAGCCCCAGCATTTT
>TRBJ2-7|.|TRBV19|14
CASSSSAGLYEQYF
TGTGCCTCCAGTAGTTCTGCGGGACTCTACGAGCAGTACTTC
>TRBJ1-1|.|TRBV6-5|15
CASSYGGVAGTEAFF
TGTGCCAGCAGTTATGGAGGGGTGGCCGGGACTGAAGCTTTCTTT
>TRBJ2-7|TRBD2|TRBV4-1|17
CASSQESGTSGRYEQYF
TGCGCCAGCAGCCAAGAGTCCGGGACTAGCGGGAGATACGAGCAGTACTTC
>TRBJ2-4|TRBD1|TRBV10-2|13
CASSAGQPNIQYF
TGCGCCAGCAGTGCGGGACAGCCAAACATTCAGTACTTC
>TRBJ2-1|.|TRBV5-6|14
CASSLGWGRDEQFF
TGTGCCAGCAGCTTGGGTTGGGGGCGGGATGAGCAGTTCTTC
>TRBJ1-2|.|TRBV4-2|12
CASSRRTDGYTF
TGTGCCAGCAGCCGGAGGACGGATGGCTACACCTTC
>TRBJ1-2|TRBD1|TRBV6-5|15
CASRATSGGPYGYTF
TGTGCCAGCAGAGCTACATCAGGGGGCCCCTATGGCTACACCTTC
>TRBJ2-5|TRBD2|TRBV4-1|16
CASSQRGGGPEETQYF
TGCGCCAGCAGCCAAAGAGGCGGGGGGCCCGAGGAGACCCAGTACTTC
>TRBJ1-4|.|TRBV11-3|16
CASSPHRVGTNEKLFF
TGTGCCAGCAGCCCGCACAGGGTTGGAACTAATGAAAAACTGTTTTTT
>TRBJ2-3|TRBD2|TRBV7-2|14
CASSPSGGTDTQYF
TGTGCCAGCAGCCCGAGCGGGGGAACAGATACGCAGTATTTT
>TRBJ1-6|.|TRBV5-8|13
CASSFGSTSPLHF
TGTGCCAGCAGCTTCGGGTCGACGTCACCCCTCCACTTT
>TRBJ1-2|.|TRBV5-4|16
CASSLFFGSGNYGYTF
TGTGCCAGCAGCTTATTCTTCGGGTCTGGGAACTATGGCTACACCTTC
>TRBJ2-1|.|TRBV27|15
CASVKGTSSGNEQFF
TGTGCCAGCGTTAAAGGCACTAGTAGTGGCAATGAGCAGTTCTTC
>TRBJ1-4|TRBD1|TRBV9|15
CASSPRGDRFEKLFF
TGTGCCAGCAGCCCGCGCGGGGACAGGTTCGAAAAACTGTTTTTT
>TRBJ2-3|TRBD2|TRBV7-2|14
CASRIAGGPNTQYF
TGTGCCAGCAGGATAGCGGGGGGGCCGAATACGCAGTATTTT
>TRBJ1-5|.|TRBV4-1|15
CASSHPDRINQPQHF
TGCGCCAGCAGCCATCCAGACAGAATCAATCAGCCCCAGCATTTT
>TRBJ1-2|TRBD1|TRBV7-9|16
CASSLGQGVGNYGYTF
TGTGCCAGCAGCTTAGGACAGGGTGTAGGGAACTATGGCTACACCTTC
>TRBJ1-5|.|TRBV19|14
CASSRAIRGQPQHF
TGTGCCAGTAGTAGGGCCATCCGGGGTCAGCCCCAGCATTTT
>TRBJ1-6|.|TRBV6-5|16
CASSYSMVRGDSPLHF
TGTGCCAGCAGTTACTCGATGGTCAGGGGTGATTCACCCCTCCACTTT
>TRBJ2-1|.|TRBV6-1|12
CASSAQYNEQFF
TGTGCCAGCAGTGCTCAGTACAATGAGCAGTTCTTC
>TRBJ1-4|.|TRBV14|16
CASSQLSGVANEKLFF
TGTGCCAGCAGCCAACTTTCGGGGGTCGCTAATGAAAAACTGTTTTTT
>TRBJ1-1|.|TRBV28|13
CASSPGRGAEAFF
TGTGCCAGCAGTCCCGGGCGGGGGGCTGAAGCTTTCTTT
>TRBJ2-3|TRBD2|TRBV7-2|14
CASSLQRGTDTQYF
TGTGCCAGCAGCTTACAGCGGGGGACCGATACGCAGTATTTT
>TRBJ2-6|.|TRBV5-1|16
CASSLDAGAGANVLTF
TGCGCCAGCAGCTTGGACGCAGGGGCTGGGGCCAACGTCCTGACTTTC
>TRBJ2-1|TRBD2|TRBV28|15
CASSPGLVAYNEQFF
TGTGCCAGCAGTCCCGGACTAGTGGCCTACAATGAGCAGTTCTTC
>TRBJ1-1|TRBD1|TRBV5-1|14
CASSFGQGNTEAFF
TGCGCCAGCAGCTTTGGACAGGGCAACACTGAAGCTTTCTTT
>TRBJ1-3|.|TRBV30|13
CAWSETVYSTIYF
TGTGCCTGGAGTGAGACAGTCTACAGCACCATATATTTT
>TRBJ2-2|TRBD1|TRBV27|16
CASSPLWDRDTGELFF
TGTGCCAGCAGTCCCCTCTGGGACAGGGATACTGGGGAGCTGTTTTTT
>TRBJ2-7|TRBD1|TRBV10-3|13
CAIGDSPDYEQYF
TGTGCCATCGGGGACAGTCCGGACTACGAGCAGTACTTC
>TRBJ1-4|.|TRBV18|16
CASSRWDTATNEKLFF
TGTGCCAGCTCACGATGGGACACTGCAACTAATGAAAAACTGTTTTTT
>TRBJ2-7|TRBD1|TRBV5-1|14
CASSLTGGTYEQYF
TGCGCCAGCAGCTTGACAGGGGGTACCTACGAGCAGTACTTC
>TRBJ2-3|TRBD1|TRBV6-1|14
CASSGQGVADTQYF
TGTGCCAGCAGTGGACAGGGGGTAGCAGATACGCAGTATTTT
>TRBJ1-5|.|TRBV2|15
CASRPSTGFNQPQHF
TGTGCCAGCAGGCCGTCTACAGGGTTTAATCAGCCCCAGCATTTT